What follows is one T cell receptor (beta chain) and its context. What it binds is unknown. The entry originates in a study of regulatory T cells in long-lasting Graves disease. Arm-PCR with iRepertoire HTBI primers amplified the CDR3 regions for these TCR beta libraries. Original analysis: Among the samples, approximately 60 TRBV and 12 to 15 TRBJ segments were identified. In TCRdb, the multiplex PCR reads were re-called with MiXCR into one record per CDR3 protein. These V and J calls rely on TCRdb rather than the paper's analysis. The repertoire consists of about 620,000 distinct CDR3 sequences, with 15% to 20% occurring once and the leading ten covering approximately 18%. This CDR3 region has 16 residues. Germline V gives CDR1 MGHRA, CDR2 YSYEKL. Trimming removed 4 bases from V and 5 bases from J, with 17 bases in between. Findings of the study overall: Under persistent disease, TRBV28, TRBJ1-2 and TRBJ2-5 were used preferentially.

Indicated time point: newly diagnosed GD, antithyroid drugs for less than 3 months. From RNA extracted from PBMCs, the TCR library was made. It was an endocrinology department in Xi'an, China, that provided the patients. The same specimen was also included in a second study, on T cells in Graves' hyperthyroidism and ophthalmopathy.

J is TRBJ2-2 and V is TRBV4-1, with TRBD2 as a possible D gene (8 bases). The sequence was obtained from a woman in her 30s with Graves disease. The sequencing used peripheral blood mononuclear cells (PBMCs), collected at new diagnosis, from a patient treated with antithyroid drugs. The CDR3 here is CASSPGGGALTGELFF. DNA of the CDR3: TGCGCCAGCAGCCCGGGAGGGGGCGCGTTAACCGGGGAGCTGTTTTTT.